This is a list of T cell receptor beta chains from one sample in a study of blood T cell repertoires in COVID-19. Here immunoSEQ multiplex PCR was the method, and the copy in TCRdb shows in-frame clones only, minus some. The sample holds about 320,000 clones, 83% seen once. The specimen was peripheral blood. The origin of the receptors is a woman between 50 and 59 years old with acute or convalescent COVID-19. Each CDR3 is given with its conserved first and last residue. Fields, in order: clone size, J gene, V gene, D gene, CDR3 protein, CDR3 DNA. The D gene is left open where the match is weak. Clone sizes are given selectively: once, few, many, or a class where the clone is expanded.

. | TRBJ2-2 | TRBV11-3 | . | CASSSRTDTGELFF | TGTGCCAGCAGCTCGAGGACAGACACCGGGGAGCTGTTTTTT
once | TRBJ1-5 | TRBV9 | . | CASSADVGAGVSNQPQHF | TGTGCCAGCAGCGCCGACGTGGGGGCAGGAGTGAGCAATCAGCCCCAGCATTTT
. | TRBJ2-3 | TRBV2 | . | CASSTNGGSGDTQYF | TGTGCCAGCAGTACCAACGGGGGAAGTGGCGATACGCAGTATTTT
once | TRBJ1-5 | TRBV18 | . | CASSEQVNQPQHF | TGTGCCAGCTCAGAGCAAGTTAATCAGCCCCAGCATTTT
. | TRBJ1-1 | TRBV27 | TRBD1 | CASRLTGVTEAFF | TGTGCCAGCAGGCTAACAGGGGTAACTGAAGCTTTCTTT
. | TRBJ2-3 | TRBV7-3 | . | CASSTGGNTDTQYF | TGTGCCAGCAGCACCGGGGGTAACACAGATACGCAGTATTTT
. | TRBJ2-1 | TRBV4-1 | TRBD2 | CASSPGTSKNEQFF | TGCGCCAGCAGCCCAGGGACTAGCAAAAATGAGCAGTTCTTC
. | TRBJ2-2 | TRBV10-3 | TRBD2 | CAITTSGSDGELFF | TGTGCCATCACCACTAGCGGTTCGGACGGGGAGCTGTTTTTT
. | TRBJ1-1 | TRBV11-3 | TRBD1 | CASSPAGQGRTEAFF | TGTGCCAGCAGCCCCGCGGGACAGGGGAGAACTGAAGCTTTCTTT
. | TRBJ1-1 | TRBV19 | TRBD1 | CASSIYPTGGHTEAFF | TGTGCCAGTAGTATATATCCCACAGGGGGCCACACTGAAGCTTTCTTT
. | TRBJ1-4 | TRBV9 | TRBD1 | CASSVTGTVSEKLFF | TGTGCCAGCAGCGTCACCGGGACAGTAAGTGAAAAACTGTTTTTT
. | TRBJ2-1 | TRBV27 | . | CASSLNIFNEQFF | TGTGCCAGCAGTTTAAATATCTTCAATGAGCAGTTCTTC
. | TRBJ2-6 | TRBV30 | TRBD1 | CAWSVRTGGANVLTF | TGTGCCTGGAGTGTGCGGACAGGGGGGGCCAACGTCCTGACTTTC
. | TRBJ1-4 | TRBV5-8 | TRBD1 | CASSFWDRGVSNEKLFF | TGTGCCAGCAGCTTTTGGGACAGAGGGGTCTCTAATGAAAAACTGTTTTTT
. | TRBJ1-1 | TRBV10-3 | . | CAISSTGTNTEAFF | TGTGCCATCAGCTCGACAGGTACGAACACTGAAGCTTTCTTT
. | TRBJ1-1 | TRBV18 | . | CASSPGGWTEAFF | TGTGCCAGCTCACCGGGGGGTTGGACTGAAGCTTTCTTT
. | TRBJ1-1 | TRBV10-3 | . | CAITGGRGNTEAFF | TGTGCCATCACGGGGGGGAGAGGGAACACTGAAGCTTTCTTT
. | TRBJ2-2 | TRBV6-5 | . | CASSQGGNTGELFF | TGTGCCAGCAGCCAGGGGGGGAACACCGGGGAGCTGTTTTTT
. | TRBJ1-5 | TRBV18 | . | CASSPQGEIHQPQHF | TGTGCCAGCTCACCACAGGGGGAAATTCATCAGCCCCAGCATTTT
. | TRBJ2-7 | TRBV7-9 | TRBD2 | CASNQASGGSYEQYF | TGTGCCAGCAACCAGGCTAGCGGGGGGTCCTACGAGCAGTACTTC
. | TRBJ2-3 | TRBV9 | . | CASSISGTSTDTQYF | TGTGCCAGCAGCATTAGCGGAACTAGCACAGATACGCAGTATTTT
. | TRBJ1-1 | TRBV5-1 | . | CASSSGENTEAFF | TGCGCCAGCAGTTCGGGTGAGAACACTGAAGCTTTCTTT
. | TRBJ2-7 | TRBV6-1 | . | CASSEAPFNTGSSYEQYF | TGTGCCAGCAGTGAAGCGCCATTTAATACAGGAAGCTCCTACGAGCAGTACTTC
. | TRBJ1-2 | TRBV10-2 | . | CASSPGQRYGYTF | TGCGCCAGCAGTCCCGGACAGCGCTATGGCTACACCTTC
. | TRBJ2-5 | TRBV3-1/TRBV3-2 | . | CASSLQGQETQYF | TGTGCCAGCAGCCTACAGGGTCAAGAGACCCAGTACTTC
. | TRBJ2-7 | TRBV9 | TRBD2 | CASSVGTSWEQYF | TGTGCCAGCAGCGTGGGGACTAGTTGGGAGCAGTACTTC
. | TRBJ2-3 | TRBV5-5 | TRBD2 | CASSPFGGVVQVTQYF | TGTGCCAGCAGCCCTTTCGGGGGGGTGGTACAGGTTACGCAGTATTTT
. | TRBJ2-1 | TRBV5-4 | . | CASSDRGGDYNEQFF | TGTGCCAGCAGTGACCGAGGCGGAGACTACAATGAGCAGTTCTTC
few | TRBJ2-7 | TRBV19 | TRBD1 | CASSIAYRDRSYEQYF | TGTGCCAGTAGTATAGCCTACCGGGACAGATCCTACGAGCAGTACTTC
. | TRBJ2-1 | TRBV2 | . | CASREAGSSYNEQFF | TGTGCCAGCAGGGAAGCAGGGAGCTCCTACAATGAGCAGTTCTTC
. | TRBJ2-2 | TRBV7-3 | . | CASSLTEPTDIELGDTGELFF | TGTGCCAGCAGCTTAACGGAACCGACGGACATTGAGTTAGGAGATACCGGGGAGCTGTTTTTT
. | TRBJ1-1 | TRBV12-3/TRBV12-4 | . | CASSLAGQGTFF | TGTGCCAGCAGTTTAGCAGGCCAGGGGACTTTCTTT
. | TRBJ1-6 | TRBV6-1 | . | CATTNAGGAQSLHF | TGTGCCACTACCAACGCGGGGGGCGCGCAATCCCTCCACTTT
. | TRBJ2-1 | TRBV11-2 | . | CASSSSGLYNEQFF | TGTGCCAGCAGCTCATCAGGCCTATACAATGAGCAGTTCTTC
. | TRBJ1-1 | TRBV6-6 | . | CASRRRVGTEAFF | TGTGCCAGCAGACGCAGGGTAGGCACTGAAGCTTTCTTT
. | TRBJ1-2 | TRBV5-1 | TRBD1 | CASSPWDREDYGYTF | TGCGCCAGCAGCCCCTGGGACAGGGAGGACTATGGCTACACCTTC
. | TRBJ1-4 | TRBV15 | . | CATSRNREEKLFF | TGTGCCACCAGCAGAAACAGGGAGGAAAAACTGTTTTTT
once | TRBJ2-3 | TRBV30 | . | CAWKRTSTDTQYF | TGTGCCTGGAAGCGCACTAGCACAGATACGCAGTATTTT
. | TRBJ1-4 | TRBV30 | TRBD1 | CAWSVGQGGSAKLFF | TGTGCCTGGAGTGTCGGACAGGGAGGTTCGGCAAAACTGTTTTTT
. | TRBJ1-4 | TRBV5-1 | . | CASSLNGEGNEKLFF | TGCGCCAGCAGCTTGAACGGGGAGGGTAATGAAAAACTGTTTTTT
. | TRBJ1-1 | TRBV2 | . | CASSETRGTEAFF | TGTGCCAGCAGTGAAACTCGAGGCACTGAAGCTTTCTTT
. | TRBJ1-1 | TRBV5-1 | . | CASSLGGGTEAFF | TGCGCCAGCAGCTTGGGAGGGGGCACTGAAGCTTTCTTT
. | TRBJ1-1 | TRBV29-1 | . | CSVEADRDTEAFF | TGCAGCGTTGAAGCGGACAGAGACACTGAAGCTTTCTTT
. | TRBJ1-3 | TRBV2 | TRBD1 | CASDRGAGLSGNTIYF | TGTGCCAGCGACAGGGGCGCCGGCCTCTCTGGAAACACCATATATTTT
. | TRBJ1-1 | TRBV9 | . | CASSVGGGPMNTEAFF | TGTGCCAGCAGCGTAGGAGGGGGACCGATGAACACTGAAGCTTTCTTT